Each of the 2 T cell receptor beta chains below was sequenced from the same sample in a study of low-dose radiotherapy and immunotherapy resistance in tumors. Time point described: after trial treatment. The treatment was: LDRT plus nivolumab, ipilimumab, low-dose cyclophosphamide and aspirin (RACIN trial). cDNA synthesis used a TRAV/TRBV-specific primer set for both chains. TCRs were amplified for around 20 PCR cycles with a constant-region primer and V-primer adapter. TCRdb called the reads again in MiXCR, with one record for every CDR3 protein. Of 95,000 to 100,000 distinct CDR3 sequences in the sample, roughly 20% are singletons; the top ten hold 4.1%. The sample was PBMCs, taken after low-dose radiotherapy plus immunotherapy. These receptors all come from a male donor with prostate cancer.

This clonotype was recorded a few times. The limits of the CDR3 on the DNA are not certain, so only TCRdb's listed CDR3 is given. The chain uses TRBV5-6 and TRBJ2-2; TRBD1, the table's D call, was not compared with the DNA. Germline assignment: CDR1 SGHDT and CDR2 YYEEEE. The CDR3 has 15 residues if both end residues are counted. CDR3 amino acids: CAQRTRQQHRGAVFF.

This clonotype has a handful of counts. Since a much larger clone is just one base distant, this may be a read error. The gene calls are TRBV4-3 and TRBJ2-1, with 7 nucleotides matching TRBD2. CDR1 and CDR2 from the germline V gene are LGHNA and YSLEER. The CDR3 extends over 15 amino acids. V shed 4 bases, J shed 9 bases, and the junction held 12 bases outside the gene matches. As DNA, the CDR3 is TGCGCCAGCAGCCGAGGACTAGTGGGGGGGAGTGAGCAGTTCTTC. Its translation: CASSRGLVGGSEQFF.